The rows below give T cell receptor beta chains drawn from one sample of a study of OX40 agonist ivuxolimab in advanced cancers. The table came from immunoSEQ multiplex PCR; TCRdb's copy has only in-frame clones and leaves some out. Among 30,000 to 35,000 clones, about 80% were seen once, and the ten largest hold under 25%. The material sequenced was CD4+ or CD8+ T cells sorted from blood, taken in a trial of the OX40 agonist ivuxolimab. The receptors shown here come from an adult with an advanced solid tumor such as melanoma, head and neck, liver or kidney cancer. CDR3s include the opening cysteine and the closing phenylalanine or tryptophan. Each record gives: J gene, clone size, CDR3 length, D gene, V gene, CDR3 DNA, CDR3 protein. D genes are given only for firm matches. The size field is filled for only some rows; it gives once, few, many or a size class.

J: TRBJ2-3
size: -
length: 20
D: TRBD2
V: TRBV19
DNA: TGTGCCAGTAGGAAACAGGGACTAGCGGGGGGCTCGAGTACCACAGATACGCAGTATTTT
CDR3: CASRKQGLAGGSSTTDTQYF

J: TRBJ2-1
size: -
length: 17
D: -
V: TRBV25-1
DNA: TGTGCCAGCAGGACGGTCGGGGGCGGTAAATCCTACAATGAGCAGTTCTTC
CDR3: CASRTVGGGKSYNEQFF

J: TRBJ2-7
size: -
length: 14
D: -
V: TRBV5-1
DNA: TGCGCCAGCAGCTTCGGGGGCAGTTCTTACGAGCAGTACTTC
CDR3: CASSFGGSSYEQYF

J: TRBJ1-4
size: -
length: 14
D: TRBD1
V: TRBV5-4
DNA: TGTGCCAGCAGCCGGGGACAGGGGAATGAAAAACTGTTTTTT
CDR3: CASSRGQGNEKLFF

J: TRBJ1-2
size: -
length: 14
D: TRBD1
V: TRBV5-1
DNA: TGCGCCAGCAGCAGGACAGGGGCTAACTATGGCTACACCTTC
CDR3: CASSRTGANYGYTF

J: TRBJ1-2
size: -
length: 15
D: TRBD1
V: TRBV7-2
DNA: TGTGCCAGCAGCCCAGGGGGGACACCGACCTATGGCTACACCTTC
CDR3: CASSPGGTPTYGYTF

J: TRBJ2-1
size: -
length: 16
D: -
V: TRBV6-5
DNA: TGTGCCAGCAGTTACTCCTCAAGACTTAACTACAATGAGCAGTTCTTC
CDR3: CASSYSSRLNYNEQFF

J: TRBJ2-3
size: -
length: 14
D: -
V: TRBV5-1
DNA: TGCGCCAGCAGCTTGGCCTCTTACACAGATACGCAGTATTTT
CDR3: CASSLASYTDTQYF

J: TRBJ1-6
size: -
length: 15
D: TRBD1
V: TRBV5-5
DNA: TGTGCCAGCAGCTACTTCGACAGGGTCGGCTCACCCCTCCACTTT
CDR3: CASSYFDRVGSPLHF

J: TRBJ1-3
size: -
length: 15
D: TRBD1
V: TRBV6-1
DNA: TGTGCCAGCAGTGAAGGGCAGGGGGCTGGAAACACCATATATTTT
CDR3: CASSEGQGAGNTIYF

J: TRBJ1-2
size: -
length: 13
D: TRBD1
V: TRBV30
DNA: TGTGCCTACGGACAGGATTTTAACTATGGCTACACCTTC
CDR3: CAYGQDFNYGYTF

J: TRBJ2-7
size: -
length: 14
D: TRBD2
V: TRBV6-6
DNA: TGTGCCAGCAGTCTAGGACTAGCGGCCTACGAGCAGTACTTC
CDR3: CASSLGLAAYEQYF

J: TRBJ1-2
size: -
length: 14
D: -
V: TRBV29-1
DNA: TGCAGCGTTGTCCGGGACCCAGGGGAGGGTGGCTACACCTTC
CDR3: CSVVRDPGEGGYTF

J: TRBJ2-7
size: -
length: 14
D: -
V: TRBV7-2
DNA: TGTGCCAGCAGCTTGGTGGGGGACTCCTACGAGCAGTACTTC
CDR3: CASSLVGDSYEQYF

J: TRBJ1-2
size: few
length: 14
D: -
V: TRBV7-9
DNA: TGTGCCAGCAGTTCGACGGGGCGGGAATATGGCTACACCTTC
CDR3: CASSSTGREYGYTF

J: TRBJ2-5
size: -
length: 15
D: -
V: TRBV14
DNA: TGTGCCAGCAGCCAAGAATCCTGGGGATGGGAGACCCAGTACTTC
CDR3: CASSQESWGWETQYF

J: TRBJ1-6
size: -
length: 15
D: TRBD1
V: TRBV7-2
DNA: TGTGCCAGCAGCCCCCGGACAGGGAGGACTTCACCCCTCCACTTT
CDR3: CASSPRTGRTSPLHF

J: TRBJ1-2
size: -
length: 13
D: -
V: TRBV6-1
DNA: TGTGCCAGCAACAGAGAGGGGAACTATGGCTACACCTTC
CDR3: CASNREGNYGYTF

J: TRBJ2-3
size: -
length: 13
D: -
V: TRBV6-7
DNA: TGTGCCAGCAGTTACACCCTGACAGATACGCAGTATTTT
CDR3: CASSYTLTDTQYF

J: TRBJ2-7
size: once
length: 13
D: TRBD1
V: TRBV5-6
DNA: TGTGCCAGCAGCTTCAGGGGGTCCCACGAGCAGTACTTC
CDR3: CASSFRGSHEQYF

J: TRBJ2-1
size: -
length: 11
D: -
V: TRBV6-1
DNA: TGTGCCAGCAGTTACATTAATGAGCAGTTCTTC
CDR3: CASSYINEQFF

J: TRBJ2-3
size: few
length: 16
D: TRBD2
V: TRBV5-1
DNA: TGCGCCAGCAGCCGGGGACTAGCGGGGTCCACAGATACGCAGTATTTT
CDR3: CASSRGLAGSTDTQYF

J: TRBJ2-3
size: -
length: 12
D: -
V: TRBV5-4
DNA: TGTGCCAGCAGCTTGAGCACAGATACGCAGTATTTT
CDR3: CASSLSTDTQYF

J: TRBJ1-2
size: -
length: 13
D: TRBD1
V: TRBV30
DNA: TGTGCCTGGAGTAGGGCCAGGGGGGTGGGCTACACCTTC
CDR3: CAWSRARGVGYTF

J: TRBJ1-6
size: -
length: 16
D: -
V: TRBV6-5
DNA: TGTGCCAGCAGTTACTCGGCAGCTAGTTATAATTCACCCCTCCACTTT
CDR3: CASSYSAASYNSPLHF

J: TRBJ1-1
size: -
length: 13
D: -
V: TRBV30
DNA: TGTGCCTGGAGTCTCGCCCGGTCCCTAGGGGCTTTCTTT
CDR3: CAWSLARSLGAFF

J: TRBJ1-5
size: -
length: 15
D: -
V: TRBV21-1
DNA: TGTGCCAGGGGACCCAGGGGGATTAACAATCAGCCCCAGCATTTT
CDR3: CARGPRGINNQPQHF

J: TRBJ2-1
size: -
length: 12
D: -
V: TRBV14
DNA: TGTGCCAGCAGCCAAACCCGAAGTGAGCAGTTCTTC
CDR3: CASSQTRSEQFF

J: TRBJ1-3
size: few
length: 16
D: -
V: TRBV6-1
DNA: TGTGCCAGCAGTGAGATGGGGGTACGGCTTGGAAACACCATATATTTT
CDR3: CASSEMGVRLGNTIYF

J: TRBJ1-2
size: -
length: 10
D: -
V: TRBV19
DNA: TGTGCCAGTAAGGACCGCGGCTACACCTTC
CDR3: CASKDRGYTF

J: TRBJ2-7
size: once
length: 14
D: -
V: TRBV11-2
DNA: TGTGCCAGCAGCCCCACAGGGTCCAAGTACGAGCAGTACTTC
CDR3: CASSPTGSKYEQYF